This T cell receptor (beta chain) comes out of a study of blood T cell repertoires in COVID-19 (dated by TCRdb to the early 2020s). Regarding the research as a whole: Samples covering the acute and convalescent phases of COVID-19 were provided by collaborators in the United States, Italy and Spain. The material from the prospective study consisted of cDNA or gDNA derived from T cells, B-cell-depleted T cells, or PBMCs. Subjects who had been exposed to COVID-19, were actively infected with it, or had recovered from it provided the deeply sampled blood TCRbeta repertoires that made up the dataset. The repertoires were released in a freely available public database meant as a resource for research on the immune response to SARS-CoV-2. Samples came from the ongoing ImmuneRACE study (first 160 participants) plus 1,254 subjects from 6 global collaborators. A de-identified subject ID, COVID-19 status, age in years and sex were almost always included in the sample metadata. Where HLA class I and class II types were available, the types were taken from metadata supplied by the sample provider, not from assay-based typing.

What the research found in general, with its limitations: The quantity of clinical and demographic metadata differed by source and by participant and was supplied without curation.

Enrolling through a virtual design, the prospective study's participants ranged in age from roughly 18 to 100 years and lived across 20 to 30 United States geographic areas. In the prospective study, participants were assigned to cohorts based on the clinical history participants reported in a screening survey and a study questionnaire. ImmuneRACE Cohort 3 recovered participants were defined by two consecutive negative NP/OP PCR tests, healthcare professional clearance, or symptom resolution. In the prospective study, whole blood, serum and a nasopharyngeal or oropharyngeal swab were collected from each participant by mobile phlebotomists. Participants in the prospective study had the option to provide additional blood draws and questionnaires over a roughly two-month period. Before DNA extraction, blood samples from the prospective study were shipped at room temperature or frozen. TCRbeta CDR3 regions were amplified from genomic DNA using the immunoSEQ Assay, a bias-controlled multiplex PCR. In the original analysis: The number of nucleated cells in each sample was estimated from the amplification of reference gene primers within the assay. Sequence reads were collapsed and filtered to measure the absolute abundance of every unique TCRbeta CDR3 rearrangement. For each sample, productive Simpson clonality was calculated as the square root of Simpson's diversity index across productive rearrangements. Imported from immuneACCESS, the table was reduced by TCRdb to in-frame sequences with V and J called. These copies leave out some clones; in studies compared against another copy, an unresolved V gene accounts for under half, and the cause of the remainder is not known. The V and J calls and the clone size are those of that table, but D and trimming were determined from the DNA. The sample has roughly 250,000 clones on record, 80% to 90% of them singletons. 2.4% of the sample belongs to the ten largest clones.

CDR3 length: 11 amino acids, cysteine to phenylalanine. The entry retains the CDR3 DNA only, 33 bases that are in frame from base 1. CDR1 DFQATT and CDR2 SNEGSKA are derived from the germline V gene (reference sequence). The junction shows trimming of 6 bases on V and 6 bases on J, plus 8 bases between the germline ends. As concerns this clone: Which antigen it targets is not known. The sample holds no much larger clone one base away, and base qualities are not on file.

Specimen: PBMCs or T cells enriched from blood (not recorded which). This clonotype was sampled from a young woman who had recovered from COVID-19. Rearrangement joined TRBV20-1 to TRBJ2-2; the D segment cannot be called with confidence. The CDR3 sequence is CSARAPGELFF. The DNA reads as follows: TGCAGTGCACGAGCCCCCGGGGAGCTGTTTTTT.